Listed below are T cell receptor beta chains from one sample, sequenced in a study of cytomegalovirus exposure and HLA in healthy donors. This table comes from immunoSEQ multiplex PCR, and its TCRdb copy is limited to in-frame clones, with some not included. The table has roughly 89,000 clones, roughly 79% seen once. The sequenced sample was PBMCs. The receptors were sampled from a woman aged 30 to 39 in good health and CMV-seronegative. Both conserved end residues are trimmed from each CDR3.

v_gene: TRBV27; j_gene: TRBJ2-5; CDR3aa: ASSLWREETQY
v_gene: TRBV7-2; j_gene: TRBJ2-1; CDR3aa: ASSLARSYNEQF
v_gene: TRBV7-9; j_gene: TRBJ1-5; CDR3aa: ASSPTGGQPQH
v_gene: TRBV9; j_gene: TRBJ2-7; CDR3aa: ASSLGQTKYEQY
v_gene: TRBV5-8; j_gene: TRBJ2-3; CDR3aa: ASSWRAIDSSYGTDTQY
v_gene: TRBV6-6; j_gene: TRBJ2-7; CDR3aa: ASTNRGPYEQY
v_gene: TRBV18; j_gene: TRBJ2-5; CDR3aa: ASSPAPSLRGTQY
v_gene: TRBV7-2; j_gene: TRBJ1-1; CDR3aa: ASSLDRGLNTEAF
v_gene: TRBV7-2; j_gene: TRBJ2-5; CDR3aa: ASSLRRGGTQY
v_gene: TRBV27; j_gene: TRBJ2-1; CDR3aa: ASSLSGLAVSEQF
v_gene: TRBV27; j_gene: TRBJ2-4; CDR3aa: ASSRLGGFKNIQY
v_gene: TRBV7-2; j_gene: TRBJ1-6; CDR3aa: ASTRRQGNSPLH
v_gene: TRBV10-3; j_gene: TRBJ2-2; CDR3aa: AIRGGLAGASGELF
v_gene: TRBV28; j_gene: TRBJ1-5; CDR3aa: ASSFSAWGSYSNQPQH
v_gene: TRBV28; j_gene: TRBJ1-2; CDR3aa: ASSSSGRGYGYT
v_gene: TRBV30; j_gene: TRBJ2-7; CDR3aa: AWSPPGVHEQY
v_gene: TRBV9; j_gene: -; CDR3aa: ASSVGTSGKYEQY
v_gene: TRBV5-6; j_gene: TRBJ2-1; CDR3aa: ASSSRRGEQF
v_gene: TRBV19; j_gene: TRBJ1-1; CDR3aa: ASSIGTTGRTEAF
v_gene: TRBV30; j_gene: TRBJ2-1; CDR3aa: AWMLLNEQF
v_gene: TRBV6-5; j_gene: TRBJ2-5; CDR3aa: ASSKGGTQY
v_gene: TRBV9; j_gene: TRBJ2-1; CDR3aa: ASSVGLAGGPGNEQF